The rows below give T cell receptor beta chains drawn from one sample of a study of PD-L1 blockade in urothelial cancer. TCRdb's table, derived via immunoSEQ multiplex PCR, lists solely in-frame clones and lacks some. The sample consists of about 48,000 clones, approximately 81% of them appearing once. Specimen: PBMCs, collected around atezolizumab (anti-PD-L1) treatment. Every receptor here comes from a man between 70 and 80 years old with urothelial cancer. Each CDR3 is given with its conserved first and last residue. A D gene is named only where the DNA matches it firmly. Not all rows give a size; the values are once, few, many and, for expanded clones, a class.

j_call v_call clone_size d_call cdr3_nt cdr3_aa
TRBJ2-3 TRBV19 . TRBD1 TGTGCCAGTCGTTCAGGGGGCAGCACAGATACGCAGTATTTT CASRSGGSTDTQYF
TRBJ2-2 TRBV9 . TRBD2 TGTGCCAGCAGCCCATCGGGACTAGCGGGACCCGGGGAGCTGTTTTTT CASSPSGLAGPGELFF
TRBJ2-3 TRBV15 . . TGTGCCACCAGCAGAGATGCGGGCCCAGATACGCAGTATTTT CATSRDAGPDTQYF
TRBJ2-5 TRBV5-4 . . TGTGCCAGCAGCTTGAGGGGCCAAGAGGCCCAGTACTTC CASSLRGQEAQYF
TRBJ1-4 TRBV5-1 . . TGCGCCAGCAGGGCGGACGGGGCAACTAATGAAAAACTGTTTTTT CASRADGATNEKLFF
TRBJ1-2 TRBV18 . TRBD1 TGTGCCAGCTCATCATCCCGGGACAGGGGGCGTCACTATGGCTACACCTTC CASSSSRDRGRHYGYTF
TRBJ1-1 TRBV5-8 . . TGTGCCAGCAGCTTGGGTCGGTTGCGGACTGAAGCTTTCTTT CASSLGRLRTEAFF
TRBJ2-3 TRBV9 few TRBD1 TGTGCCAGCAGGGGGGACAGCCTCACAGATACGCAGTATTTT CASRGDSLTDTQYF
TRBJ1-1 TRBV11-2 . . TGTGCCAGCAGCTTAGAAACATTGAACACTGAAGCTTTCTTT CASSLETLNTEAFF
TRBJ1-4 TRBV2 . . TGTGCCAGTTGGGGACAAACAACAACTAATGAAAAACTGTTTTTT CASWGQTTTNEKLFF
TRBJ1-1 TRBV10-3 . TRBD1 TGTGCCATCAGTGTACAGGGGGTAGACACTGAAGCTTTCTTT CAISVQGVDTEAFF
TRBJ1-2 TRBV14 . . TGTGCCAGCAGCCCTTCAGGGAATGGCTATGGCTACACCTTC CASSPSGNGYGYTF
TRBJ1-2 TRBV2 . . TGTGCCAGCAAGAAAGAAGGCGGGGACTATGGCTACACCTTC CASKKEGGDYGYTF
TRBJ2-3 TRBV23-1 . TRBD1 TGCGCCAGCAGTCAATCTTTCGAGTCCCTCCGGACAGGGAACGTTACAGATACGCAGTATTTT CASSQSFESLRTGNVTDTQYF
TRBJ2-7 TRBV11-2 . . TGTGCCAGCAGCTTCTTCCACGAGCAGTACTTC CASSFFHEQYF
TRBJ1-4 TRBV28 . . TGTGCCAGCAGTCCGGGTCCGAACGAAAAACTGTTTTTT CASSPGPNEKLFF
TRBJ2-1 TRBV25-1 . TRBD2 TGTGCCAGCAGTGCCAAAAGGAGCGGGGGGAATGCTGAGCAGTTCTTC CASSAKRSGGNAEQFF
TRBJ2-2 TRBV20-1 . . TGCAGTGTTCGGGGGACCGGGGAGCTGTTTTTT CSVRGTGELFF
TRBJ1-2 TRBV18 . . TGTGCCAGCTCACCGAGCGGTCAGGGGTCGGTTGGCTACACCTTC CASSPSGQGSVGYTF
TRBJ2-1 TRBV5-1 . . TGCGCCAGCACCCGTCTCCCAGGGGAGGGTGAGCAGTTCTTC CASTRLPGEGEQFF
TRBJ2-7 TRBV2 . TRBD1 TGTGCCAGCAGACGGGACAGTTCCTACGAGCAGTACTTC CASRRDSSYEQYF
TRBJ2-7 TRBV28 few TRBD2 TGTGCCAGCAGTTTAGGGACTAGCGGGGTCTACGAGCAGTACTTC CASSLGTSGVYEQYF
TRBJ2-1 TRBV7-9 once . TGTGCCAGCAGCTCGCATCGTCTGGGGGCGGAGATTCGGGATAATGAGCAGTTCTTC CASSSHRLGAEIRDNEQFF
TRBJ2-5 TRBV19 . . TGTGCCAGTAGTATTGGTCAGAAAGAGACCCAGTACTTC CASSIGQKETQYF
TRBJ1-5 TRBV10-3 . . TGTGCCATCAGTGACCAATCTTTACAGGGAAGGTATTACCAGCCCCAGCATTTT CAISDQSLQGRYYQPQHF
TRBJ2-7 TRBV29-1 . TRBD1 TGCAGCGTTGAAGAGAAGGGGACAGGGGGCCACGAGCAGTACTTC CSVEEKGTGGHEQYF
TRBJ1-5 TRBV28 . TRBD1 TGTGCCAGCAGCTTAAGGGGGCAGGTTCAGCCCCAGCATTTT CASSLRGQVQPQHF
TRBJ1-4 TRBV7-9 medium-sized . TGTGCCAGCAGCTTAGTTGGACAGACTGAAAAACTGTTTTTT CASSLVGQTEKLFF
TRBJ1-5 TRBV2 many TRBD1 TGTGCCAGCAGTGTCCCGGGACAGAACAATCAGCCCCAGCATTTT CASSVPGQNNQPQHF
TRBJ1-5 TRBV2 . TRBD1 TGTGCCAGCAGGACTACAGGGGTTTTTAGCAATCAGCCCCAGCATTTT CASRTTGVFSNQPQHF
TRBJ2-6 TRBV18 . . TGTGCCAGCTCTTCCTCGGTCGGAGGGTTGGGCTCTGGGGCCAACGTCCTGACTTTC CASSSSVGGLGSGANVLTF
TRBJ2-7 TRBV6-1 once . TGTGCCAGCACCATTAGCGGCTCCTACGAGCAGTACTTC CASTISGSYEQYF
TRBJ1-2 TRBV18 once . TGTGCCAGCTCACCGACTGAAAAGCGTGGCTACACCTTC CASSPTEKRGYTF
TRBJ2-7 TRBV19 . TRBD1 TGTGCCAGTACGGGACAGGGGTTATACTACGAGCAGTACTTC CASTGQGLYYEQYF
TRBJ1-4 TRBV6-5 . TRBD1 TGTGCCAGCAGTTTAGCAGGGGGCGAGGCTGAAAAACTGTTTTTT CASSLAGGEAEKLFF
TRBJ1-3 TRBV28 . TRBD1 TGTGCCAGCAGTTTAGGGGGACAGGTCCTCTCTGGAAACACCATATATTTT CASSLGGQVLSGNTIYF
TRBJ2-5 TRBV7-9 . TRBD2 TGTGCCAGCAGCTTAGGGCGGGCGGGAGACTTTGGGGGAGAGACCCAGTACTTC CASSLGRAGDFGGETQYF
TRBJ2-2 TRBV19 few . TGTGCCAGTAGTACCCACAGGGAAACCGGGGAGCTGTTTTTT CASSTHRETGELFF
TRBJ1-5 TRBV16 . . TGTGCCAGCAGCCAATCTGTACAGGGTGGCAATCAGCCCCAGCATTTT CASSQSVQGGNQPQHF
TRBJ2-3 TRBV28 . TRBD2 TGTGCCAGCCAGCCCTTAGCGGGAATGCACACAGATACGCAGTATTTT CASQPLAGMHTDTQYF
TRBJ1-1 TRBV7-2 few . TGTGCCAGCAGCTCGTCCCCCCAAGCTTTCTTT CASSSSPQAFF
TRBJ1-2 TRBV30 few TRBD1 TGTGCCTGGAACTTACAGGGGGCTAACTATGGCTACACCTTC CAWNLQGANYGYTF
TRBJ1-2 TRBV27 . TRBD1 TGTGCCAGCAGTATGTCCCCTCGGAGGGGGCGCGGTGGCTACACCTTC CASSMSPRRGRGGYTF
TRBJ2-1 TRBV12-5 . TRBD2 TGTGTTCCTAGCGGGAGGGCCTCCAATGAGCAGTTCTTC CVPSGRASNEQFF
TRBJ2-7 TRBV30 . . TGTGCCTGGAGTGTGGGTAGCAGAGTACTTACCTACGAGCAGTACTTC CAWSVGSRVLTYEQYF
TRBJ2-4 TRBV18 . . TGTGCCAGCTCACCATTGTCGGACATTCAGTACTTC CASSPLSDIQYF
TRBJ2-7 TRBV27 . . TGTGCCAGCAGTTTATCCCCCAGCTACGAGCAGTACTTC CASSLSPSYEQYF
TRBJ2-3 TRBV5-1 . TRBD2 TGCGCCAGCACCCAAGCGGGAGGGCCCCCGAACACAGATACGCAGTATTTT CASTQAGGPPNTDTQYF
TRBJ2-2 TRBV19 . TRBD2 TGTGCCAGTAGTATAGGGACTAGCGTTAACACCGGGGAGCTGTTTTTT CASSIGTSVNTGELFF
TRBJ1-5 TRBV19 . . TGTGCCAGTAGAACTACAGGGTTCAATCAGCCCCAGCATTTT CASRTTGFNQPQHF
TRBJ2-4 TRBV5-1 . TRBD2 TGCGCCAGCAGCTTGGAAGAGACTAGCGGGAGTGCCAAAAACATTCAGTACTTC CASSLEETSGSAKNIQYF
TRBJ1-1 TRBV5-1 . TRBD1 TGCGCCAGCAGCCCGACAGGGGCTCCTCTGAACACTGAAGCTTTCTTT CASSPTGAPLNTEAFF
TRBJ1-4 TRBV18 . TRBD1 TGTGCCAGCTCACCACAGGACAGGGATCGTGAAAAACTGTTTTTT CASSPQDRDREKLFF